This T cell receptor beta chain was sequenced during a study of T cell repertoires in cytomegalovirus infection. Study as a whole: Use of recently identified HLA-C-restricted and well-studied HLA-B-restricted CMV epitopes was part of the study. Based on public TCR beta signatures, there were indications of CMV infection and of a matching HLA type.

Study-wide findings and caveats: The ex vivo response was dominated by HLA-C-restricted CMV-specific TCR beta clonotypes. Adding up the frequency of public TCR beta families identified people who carried CMV plus the relevant HLA.

One entry per CDR3 protein results from TCRdb running MiXCR on the reads. The data show hundreds of thousands of distinct CDR3 sequences, with less than 35% seen just once and about an eighth held by the top ten. This clonotype turned up a few times. Its antigen is not known. The CDR3 is made up of 19 amino acids. Germline CDR1 and CDR2: LNHDA and SQIVND (reference sequence). Deletions cut 5 bases from V and 3 bases from J, with 28 bases between. This rearrangement joins TRBV19 to TRBJ1-2; D possibly corresponds to TRBD1 (6 bases). This clonotype originated in a human donor in good health (CMV status not recorded). Some clones in this sample may be carry-over from other donors' samples. The specimen was cultured CD8+ T cells from PBMCs, collected from culture after CMV antigen stimulation. The DNA of the CDR3 is TGTGCCAGTAGTCCCAACCCTCCGGGACACGGATCGGTCGACTATGGCTACACCTTC. This encodes CASSPNPPGHGSVDYGYTF.